This TCR beta chain comes out of a study of CD8 T cells in ankylosing spondylitis. Overall study results and limits: Made up of eight or nine highly homologous variants, a TCR beta motif appeared characteristic of ankylosing spondylitis blood. Clones linked to disease were reported to show significant enrichment in matched ankylosing spondylitis synovial fluid. Peripheral blood samples showed relatively rare disease-linked clones, and these clones were CD8+.

This clonotype was picked up many times. The target antigen is unknown. Trimming cost V 4 bases and J 3 bases, with 6 bases left between them. Germline lookup yields CDR1 DFQATT and CDR2 SNEGSKA (reference sequence). The CDR3 runs 11 residues. TCRdb reprocessed the 5' RACE reads with MiXCR, giving one entry per CDR3 protein. The sample records some 240,000 distinct CDR3 sequences, about 7.3% being singletons. The J gene is TRBJ1-2, the V gene TRBV20-1; D is uncertain. This receptor was taken from a male donor with ankylosing spondylitis. Sequenced material: blood, either unsorted or a sorted T cell fraction (not recorded which). CDR3 nucleotide sequence: TGCAGTGCTACGGGAGACTATGGCTACACCTTC. Translation: CSATGDYGYTF.